These T cell receptor beta chains were read from a single sample in a study of blood T cell repertoires in COVID-19. The data were produced by immunoSEQ multiplex PCR, yet TCRdb's version contains in-frame clones alone and is incomplete. The sample lists around 140,000 clones; more than 65% were seen once. The sample consisted of peripheral blood. These receptors were obtained from a man aged 60-69 years with active or convalescent COVID-19. Both conserved end residues are part of each CDR3. The order of the fields is clone size, J gene, V gene, D gene, CDR3 DNA, CDR3 protein. The D gene is left open where the match is weak. Clone sizes are given selectively: once, few, many, or a class where the clone is expanded.

NA	TRBJ1-3	TRBV12-3/TRBV12-4	NA	TGTGCCACTACGAACAGGGCTGGAAACACCATATATTTT	CATTNRAGNTIYF
NA	TRBJ2-7	TRBV6-6	TRBD1	TGTGCCAGCAGTCCCCCGGTGACAGGGGTGAGAACCTACGAGCAGTACTTC	CASSPPVTGVRTYEQYF
once	TRBJ2-3	TRBV11-2	TRBD1	TGTGCCAGCAGCCCGGACAGGGCTAGCACAGATACGCAGTATTTT	CASSPDRASTDTQYF
NA	TRBJ1-4	TRBV5-1	NA	TGCGCCAGCAGCTTCGCAGGGGTAGCAACTAATGAAAAACTGTTTTTT	CASSFAGVATNEKLFF
NA	TRBJ1-1	TRBV28	TRBD1	TGTGCCAGCAAGGGGACGGGACAGGGGAACACTGAAGCTTTCTTT	CASKGTGQGNTEAFF
NA	TRBJ1-1	TRBV11-2	NA	TGTGCCAGCAGCAACGCGGGGGCTAAGACTGAAGCTTTCTTT	CASSNAGAKTEAFF
NA	TRBJ2-3	TRBV6-2/TRBV6-3	NA	TGTGCCAGCAGTTACTCGCGGGCGGAGATCACAGATACGCAGTATTTT	CASSYSRAEITDTQYF
NA	TRBJ1-4	TRBV19	TRBD1	TGTGCCAGTCACAATCAATGGCAGGGGGCGGGCACTAATGAAAAACTGTTTTTT	CASHNQWQGAGTNEKLFF
NA	TRBJ1-1	TRBV12-3/TRBV12-4	NA	TGTGCCAGCAGCCCAGGGTTTAACACTGAAGCTTTCTTT	CASSPGFNTEAFF
NA	TRBJ1-1	TRBV4-1	NA	TGCGCCAGCAGCCAAGGTCTTAGTTTTGAAGCTTTCTTT	CASSQGLSFEAFF
few	TRBJ2-7	TRBV19	TRBD1	TGTGCCAGTAGTATTTCGGGACAGGGGTCCTACGAGCAGTACTTC	CASSISGQGSYEQYF
NA	TRBJ1-2	TRBV30	NA	TGTGCCTGGACCCTGGGCCGGGGAGTCACCGTTCACACCTTC	CAWTLGRGVTVHTF
few	TRBJ1-5	TRBV6-6	NA	TGTGCCACCCAAAGGGGGGGCGGTCAGCCCCAGCATTTT	CATQRGGGQPQHF
once	TRBJ1-3	TRBV9	NA	TGTGCCAGCAGCGCAACGCTGGGTCCCGAGGGAATATCTGGAAACACCATATATTTT	CASSATLGPEGISGNTIYF
NA	TRBJ1-4	TRBV19	NA	TGTGCCAGTAGTATTGTGATCCGACTCACAACTAATGAAAAACTGTTTTTT	CASSIVIRLTTNEKLFF
NA	TRBJ2-3	TRBV11-3	NA	TGTGCCAGCGAGCTCCGAGGTGGCACAGATACGCAGTATTTT	CASELRGGTDTQYF
NA	TRBJ1-6	TRBV11-2	NA	TGTGCCAGCAGCTTAGCGCCGAACAACTCACCCCTCCACTTT	CASSLAPNNSPLHF
NA	TRBJ2-1	TRBV15	TRBD1	TGTGCCACACTCAAAACAGGGACAGGCAATGAGCAGTTCTTC	CATLKTGTGNEQFF
NA	TRBJ1-2	TRBV7-2	TRBD1	TGTGCCAGCAGCTCCTGGGACAGGGGAAACTATGGCTACACCTTC	CASSSWDRGNYGYTF
NA	TRBJ2-4	TRBV10-3	TRBD1	TGTGCCATCAGTGAGCAACAGGGGGCTCAGTACTTC	CAISEQQGAQYF
NA	TRBJ2-2	TRBV7-9	NA	TGTGCCAGCAGCTATCATAACACCGGGGAGCTGTTTTTT	CASSYHNTGELFF
NA	TRBJ1-2	TRBV24-1	NA	TGTGCCATCGAAGCCGAGAGTTATGGCTACACCTTC	CAIEAESYGYTF
once	TRBJ1-4	TRBV5-8	NA	TGTGCCAGCAGCCGAGGCGGAAATAATGAAAAACTGTTTTTT	CASSRGGNNEKLFF
NA	TRBJ2-3	TRBV7-2	TRBD2	TGTGCCAGCAGCCAACGACTAGCGGGGGGTTTCCGCGCCCCAGATACGCAGTATTTT	CASSQRLAGGFRAPDTQYF
NA	TRBJ1-2	TRBV20-1	TRBD1	TGCAGTGCAATCGGGACAGAAGGCTACACCTTC	CSAIGTEGYTF
few	TRBJ1-2	TRBV14	TRBD1	TGTGCCAGCAGCCGTGCCGGCAGGGACAGGGGATCTGGCTACACCTTC	CASSRAGRDRGSGYTF
NA	TRBJ1-1	TRBV3-1/TRBV3-2	NA	TGTGCCAGCAGCTCTCTAGGGGGTTTCCCTGAAGCTTTCTTT	CASSSLGGFPEAFF
NA	TRBJ2-1	TRBV11-3	TRBD2	TGTGCCAGCAGCTTAGATCCTAGCGGGAATACTGAGCAGTTCTTC	CASSLDPSGNTEQFF
NA	TRBJ2-5	TRBV19	NA	TGTGCCAGTATGGAGACAGGGAGGACGCAGACCCAGTACTTC	CASMETGRTQTQYF
NA	TRBJ1-2	TRBV10-2	NA	TGCGCCAGCAGTTTAGACAAGACTAACTATGGCTACACCTTC	CASSLDKTNYGYTF
many	TRBJ2-7	TRBV4-3	TRBD1	TGCGCCAGCAGCCAAGATTACGGGACAGGATCCTACGAGCAGTACTTC	CASSQDYGTGSYEQYF
NA	TRBJ2-7	TRBV27	TRBD1	TGTGCCAGCAGCTATACCGGGACAGGGGGGTACGAGCAGTACTTC	CASSYTGTGGYEQYF
NA	TRBJ2-5	TRBV5-6	NA	TGTGCCAGCAGACCACAAGGAGGGACCCAGTACTTC	CASRPQGGTQYF
once	TRBJ2-5	TRBV2	NA	TGTGCCAGCAGTTGGGAGACCCAAGAGACCCAGTACTTC	CASSWETQETQYF
NA	TRBJ1-1	TRBV7-2	NA	TGTGCCAGCAGCTTAGCCTCGACAGGTATGAACACTGAAGCTTTCTTT	CASSLASTGMNTEAFF
NA	TRBJ2-5	TRBV7-9	NA	TGTGCCAGCAGCCTCCTCGGAGGCCAAGAGACCCAGTACTTC	CASSLLGGQETQYF
NA	TRBJ1-5	TRBV4-1	NA	TGCGCCAGCAGCCAAGACGGGTACAGGGTCCATCAGCCCCAGCATTTT	CASSQDGYRVHQPQHF
NA	TRBJ2-7	TRBV7-8	TRBD1	TGTGCCAGCAGCTTCGGCCAGGGGGCGGGTGAGCAGTACTTC	CASSFGQGAGEQYF
few	TRBJ2-2	TRBV3-1/TRBV3-2	NA	TGTGCCAGCGCAGTTAGCGGGACAGGGCCCCCCGGGGAGCTGTTTTTT	CASAVSGTGPPGELFF
NA	TRBJ1-2	TRBV11-2	TRBD1	TGTGCCAGCAGCTTCAGGGGGCTGGAGGGCTACACCTTC	CASSFRGLEGYTF
NA	TRBJ1-2	TRBV24-1	TRBD1	TGTGCCACCAGTGCCCCGGGACAGGGCTCGTGGGGCTACACCTTC	CATSAPGQGSWGYTF
NA	TRBJ1-2	TRBV9	TRBD1	TGTGCCAGCAGCCCGAACTCCGGGACAGGGGGCTATGGCTACACCTTC	CASSPNSGTGGYGYTF
NA	TRBJ2-1	TRBV13	TRBD2	TGTGCCAGCAGCTTAGGATCCAGCGGGAGTAATGAGCAGTTCTTC	CASSLGSSGSNEQFF
NA	TRBJ1-2	TRBV7-2	NA	TGTGCCAGCAGCTTATCGGCATCAGGGGTTTTTCAGGGCTACACCTTC	CASSLSASGVFQGYTF
once	TRBJ2-6	TRBV7-2	TRBD1	TGTGCCAGCAGCATAAGAGGGACAGGGGTTGAAGGGGCCAACGTCCTGACTTTC	CASSIRGTGVEGANVLTF